The T cell receptor beta chain under discussion was sequenced for a study of T cell responses to AZD1222 COVID-19 vaccine. Sequenced by immunoSEQ multiplex PCR; TCRdb stores in-frame clones only, minus some. The table shows more than 85,000 clones, with about 90% occurring only once. CDR1 and CDR2 (germline): MDHEN, SYDVKM. Germline trimming cut 3 bases from V and 2 bases from J; bases unmatched to any gene: 11. The CDR3 runs 17 residues. A note on this clone: What it binds is unknown.

Findings of the study overall: Clonal diversity was possibly underestimated, and the donors were mostly white British, with more females. All repertoire sampling was performed exclusively after the peak T cell response.

The gene calls are TRBV28 and TRBJ1-1; 8 bases map to TRBD1. This receptor was identified in an adult who received the AZD1222 COVID-19 vaccine. Specimen: peripheral blood, collected 28 days after the second AZD1222 dose. The CDR3 coding sequence is TGTGCCAGCAGTTTTTCGGACAGGGCGGTATTAAACACTGAAGCTTTCTTT. Translating gives CASSFSDRAVLNTEAFF. Variable domain in full (rest from reference TRBV28 and TRBJ1-1): DVKVTQSSRYLVKRTGEKVFLECVQDMDHENMFWYRQDPGLGLRLIYFSYDVKMKEKGDIPEGYSVSREKKERFSLILESASTNQTSMYLCASSFSDRAVLNTEAFFGQGTRLTVV.